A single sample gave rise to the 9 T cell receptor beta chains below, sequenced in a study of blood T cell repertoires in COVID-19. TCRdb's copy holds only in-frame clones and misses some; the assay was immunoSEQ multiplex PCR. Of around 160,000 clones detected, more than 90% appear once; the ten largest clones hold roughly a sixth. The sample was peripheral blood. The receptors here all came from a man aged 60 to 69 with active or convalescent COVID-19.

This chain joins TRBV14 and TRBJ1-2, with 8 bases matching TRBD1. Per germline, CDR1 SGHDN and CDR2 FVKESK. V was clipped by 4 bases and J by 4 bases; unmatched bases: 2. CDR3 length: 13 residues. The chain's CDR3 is CASSRDRIYGYTF. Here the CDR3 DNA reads TGTGCCAGCAGCCGGGACAGGATCTATGGCTACACCTTC.

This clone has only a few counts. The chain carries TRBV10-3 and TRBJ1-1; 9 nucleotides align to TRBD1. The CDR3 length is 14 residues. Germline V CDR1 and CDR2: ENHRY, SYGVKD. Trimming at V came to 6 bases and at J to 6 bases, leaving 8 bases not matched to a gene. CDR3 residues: CAIRDGQGSAEAFF. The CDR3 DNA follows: TGTGCCATCAGGGATGGACAGGGGAGCGCTGAAGCTTTCTTT.

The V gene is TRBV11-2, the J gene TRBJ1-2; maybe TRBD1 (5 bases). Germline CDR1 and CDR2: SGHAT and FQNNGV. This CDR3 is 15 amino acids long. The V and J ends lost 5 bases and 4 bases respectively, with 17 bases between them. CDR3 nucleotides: TGTGCCAGCAGCCTCGGATCTGGGGCGGTCTATGGCTACACCTTC. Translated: CASSLGSGAVYGYTF.

CDR3 sequence: CASSLGLGAGGAETQYF. CDR3 sequence (DNA): TGTGCCAGCAGCTTAGGATTAGGGGCCGGAGGGGCGGAGACCCAGTACTTC. J is TRBJ2-5 and V is TRBV7-2, with TRBD2 as a possible D gene (6 bases). The CDR3 runs to 17 residues. The germline V and J ends were trimmed by 1 base and 5 bases, with 20 bases remaining between them. Germline V gene sequence: CDR1 SGHTA, CDR2 FQGNSA. Supplemented by reference TRBV7-2 and TRBJ2-5, the full variable domain reads GAGVSQSPSNKVTEKGKDVELRCDPISGHTALYWYRQSLGQGLEFLIYFQGNSAPDKSGLPSDRFSAERTGGSVSTLTIQRTQQEDSAVYLCASSLGLGAGGAETQYFGPGTRLLVL.

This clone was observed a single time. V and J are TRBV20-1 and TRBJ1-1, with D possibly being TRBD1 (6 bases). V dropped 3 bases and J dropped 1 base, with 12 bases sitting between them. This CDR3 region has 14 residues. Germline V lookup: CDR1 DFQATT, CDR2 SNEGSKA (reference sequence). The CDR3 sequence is CSASRGAGNTEAFF. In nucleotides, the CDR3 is TGCAGTGCTAGTCGGGGGGCAGGGAACACTGAAGCTTTCTTT.

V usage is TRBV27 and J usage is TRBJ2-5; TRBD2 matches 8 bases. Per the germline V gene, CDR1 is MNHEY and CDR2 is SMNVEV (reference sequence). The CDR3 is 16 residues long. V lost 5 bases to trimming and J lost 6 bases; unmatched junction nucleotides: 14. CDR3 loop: CASSLIPGLGYKTQYF. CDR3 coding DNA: TGTGCCAGCAGTCTAATACCGGGACTAGGCTATAAGACCCAGTACTTC.

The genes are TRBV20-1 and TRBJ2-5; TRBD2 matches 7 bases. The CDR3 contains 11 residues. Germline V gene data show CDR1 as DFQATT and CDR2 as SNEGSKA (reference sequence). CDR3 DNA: TGCAGCGGACTGCGGGGGGAGACCCAGTACTTC. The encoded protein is CSGLRGETQYF.

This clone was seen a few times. This CDR3 is CASSLGVSNGYTF. In DNA form, the CDR3 reads TGCGCCAGCAGCTTGGGTGTTTCAAATGGCTACACCTTC. The genes are TRBV5-1 and TRBJ1-2; D unresolved. V was clipped by 0 bases and J by 6 bases, with 9 bases between them. The V gene's germline CDR1 is SGHRS and CDR2 YFSETQ. The CDR3 is made up of 13 amino acids.

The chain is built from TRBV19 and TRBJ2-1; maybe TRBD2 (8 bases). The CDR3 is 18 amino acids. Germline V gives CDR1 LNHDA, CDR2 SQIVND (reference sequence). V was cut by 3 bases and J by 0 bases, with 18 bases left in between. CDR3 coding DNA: TGTGCCAGTAGTATCGGGAGGGGGCGAACAAGCTCCTACAATGAGCAGTTCTTC. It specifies CASSIGRGRTSSYNEQFF.